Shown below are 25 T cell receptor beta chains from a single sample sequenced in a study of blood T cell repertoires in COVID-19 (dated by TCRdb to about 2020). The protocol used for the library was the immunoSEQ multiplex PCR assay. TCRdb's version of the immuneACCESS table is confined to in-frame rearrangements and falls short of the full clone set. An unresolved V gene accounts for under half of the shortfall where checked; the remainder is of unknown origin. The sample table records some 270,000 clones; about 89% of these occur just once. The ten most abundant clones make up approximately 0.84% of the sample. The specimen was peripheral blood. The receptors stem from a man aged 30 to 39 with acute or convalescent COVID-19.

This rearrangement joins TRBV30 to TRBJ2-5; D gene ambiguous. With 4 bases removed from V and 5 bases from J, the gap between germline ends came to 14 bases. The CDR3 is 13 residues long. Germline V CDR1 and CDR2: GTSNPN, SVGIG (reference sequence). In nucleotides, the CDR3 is TGTGCCTGGAACTATGCCCCTGAGGAGACCCAGTACTTC. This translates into CAWNYAPEETQYF.

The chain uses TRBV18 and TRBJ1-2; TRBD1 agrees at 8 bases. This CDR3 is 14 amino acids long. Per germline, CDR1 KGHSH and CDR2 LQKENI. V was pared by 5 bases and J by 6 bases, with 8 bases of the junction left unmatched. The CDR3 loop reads CASSSGQGFNGYTF. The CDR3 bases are TGTGCCAGCTCATCAGGACAGGGATTTAATGGCTACACCTTC.

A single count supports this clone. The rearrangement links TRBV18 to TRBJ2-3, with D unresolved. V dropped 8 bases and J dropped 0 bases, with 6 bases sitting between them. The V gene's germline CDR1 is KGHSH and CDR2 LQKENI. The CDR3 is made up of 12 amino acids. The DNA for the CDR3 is TGTGCCAGCGCTACTAGCACAGATACGCAGTATTTT. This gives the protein CASATSTDTQYF.

The CDR3 sequence: CASSRDRGSPLHF. In DNA, the CDR3 is TGTGCCAGCAGCCGGGACAGGGGTTCACCCCTCCACTTT. The chain combines TRBV5-4 with TRBJ1-6; 10 nucleotides align to TRBD1. The CDR3 is made up of 13 amino acids. CDR1 and CDR2 (germline): SGHNT, YYREEE (reference sequence). J gave up 9 bases and V 4 bases, and 1 base lay outside the gene matches.

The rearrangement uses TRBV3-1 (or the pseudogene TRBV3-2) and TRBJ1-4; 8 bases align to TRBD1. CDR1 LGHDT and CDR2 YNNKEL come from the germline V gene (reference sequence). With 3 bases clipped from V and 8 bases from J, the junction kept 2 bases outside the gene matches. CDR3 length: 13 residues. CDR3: CASSHRTGEKLFF. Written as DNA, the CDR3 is TGTGCCAGCAGCCACCGGACAGGGGAAAAACTGTTTTTT.

In DNA form, the CDR3 reads TGCAGCGTTGAAAAGGGTCTAGCGGGTAGTAATGAGCAGTTCTTC. Translated: CSVEKGLAGSNEQFF. This chain uses TRBV29-1 with TRBJ2-1; 8 bases fit TRBD2. V lost 2 bases to trimming and J lost 7 bases; unmatched junction nucleotides: 10. This CDR3 comprises 15 residues. The germline V gene encodes CDR1 SQVTM and CDR2 ANQGSEA.

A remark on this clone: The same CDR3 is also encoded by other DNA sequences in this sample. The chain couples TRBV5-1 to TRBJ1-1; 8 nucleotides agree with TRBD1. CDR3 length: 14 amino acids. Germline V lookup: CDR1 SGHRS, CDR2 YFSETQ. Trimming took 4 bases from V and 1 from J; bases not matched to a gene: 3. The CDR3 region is CASSGGTGNTEAFF. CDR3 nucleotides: TGCGCCAGCAGCGGAGGGACAGGGAACACTGAAGCTTTCTTT.

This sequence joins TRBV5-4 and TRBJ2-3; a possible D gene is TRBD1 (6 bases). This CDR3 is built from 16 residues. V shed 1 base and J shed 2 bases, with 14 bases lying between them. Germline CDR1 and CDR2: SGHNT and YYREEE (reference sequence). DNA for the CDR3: TGTGCCAGCAGCTTGAAGGGCAGGGGATACACAGATACGCAGTATTTT. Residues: CASSLKGRGYTDTQYF.

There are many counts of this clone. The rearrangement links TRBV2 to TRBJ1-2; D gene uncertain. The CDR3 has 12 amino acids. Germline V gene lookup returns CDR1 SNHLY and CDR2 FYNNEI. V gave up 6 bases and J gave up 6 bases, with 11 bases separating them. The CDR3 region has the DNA TGTGCCAGCAGGGCAGGCCCCGATGGCTACACCTTC. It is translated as CASRAGPDGYTF.

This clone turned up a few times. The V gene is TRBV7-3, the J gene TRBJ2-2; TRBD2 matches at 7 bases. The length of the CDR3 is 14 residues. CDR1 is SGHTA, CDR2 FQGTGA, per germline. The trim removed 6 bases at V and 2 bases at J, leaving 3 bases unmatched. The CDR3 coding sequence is TGTGCCAGCAGAGGGACTATTAACACCGGGGAGCTGTTTTTT. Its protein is CASRGTINTGELFF.

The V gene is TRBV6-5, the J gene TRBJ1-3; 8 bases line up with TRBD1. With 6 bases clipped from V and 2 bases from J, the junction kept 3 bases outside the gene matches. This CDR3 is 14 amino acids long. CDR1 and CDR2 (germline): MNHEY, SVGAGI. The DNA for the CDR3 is TGTGCCAGCAGGCAACAGGGGGCTGGAAACACCATATATTTT. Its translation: CASRQQGAGNTIYF.

The CDR3 nucleotides read TGTGCCAGCAGGCCCACCGGACAGGCAGTAACTGAAGCTTTCTTT. Translated, it gives CASRPTGQAVTEAFF. This sequence joins TRBV6-5 and TRBJ1-1, with 7 bases that match TRBD1. Germline V CDR1 and CDR2: MNHEY, SVGAGI. Trimming took 6 bases from V and 5 from J; bases not matched to a gene: 12. The CDR3 runs 15 residues.

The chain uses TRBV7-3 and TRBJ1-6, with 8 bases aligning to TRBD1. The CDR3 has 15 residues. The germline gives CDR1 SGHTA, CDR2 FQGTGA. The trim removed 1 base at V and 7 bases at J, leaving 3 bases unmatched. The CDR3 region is CASSLNAGGNSPLHF. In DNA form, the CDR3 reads TGTGCCAGCAGCTTAAATGCAGGGGGCAATTCACCCCTCCACTTT.

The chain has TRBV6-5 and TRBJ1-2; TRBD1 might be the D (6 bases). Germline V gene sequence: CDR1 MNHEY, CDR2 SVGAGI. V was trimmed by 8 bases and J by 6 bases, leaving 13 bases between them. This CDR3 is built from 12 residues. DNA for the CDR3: TGTGCCAGCGGGACATTTCGGGATGGCTACACCTTC. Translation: CASGTFRDGYTF.

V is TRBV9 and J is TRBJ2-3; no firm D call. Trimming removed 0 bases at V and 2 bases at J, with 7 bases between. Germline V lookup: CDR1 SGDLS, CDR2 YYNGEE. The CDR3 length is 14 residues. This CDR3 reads CASSVAPYTDTQYF. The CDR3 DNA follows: TGTGCCAGCAGCGTAGCCCCTTACACAGATACGCAGTATTTT.

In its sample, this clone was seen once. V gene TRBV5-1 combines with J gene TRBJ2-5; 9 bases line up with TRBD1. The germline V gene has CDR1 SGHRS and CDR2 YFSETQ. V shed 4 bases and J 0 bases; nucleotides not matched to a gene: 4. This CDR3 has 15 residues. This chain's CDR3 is CASSAGQGHQETQYF. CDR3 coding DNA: TGCGCCAGCAGCGCGGGACAGGGACACCAAGAGACCCAGTACTTC. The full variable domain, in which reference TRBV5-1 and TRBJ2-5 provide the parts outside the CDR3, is KAGVTQTPRYLIKTRGQQVTLSCSPISGHRSVSWYQQTPGQGLQFLFEYFSETQRNKGNFPGRFSGRQFSNSRSEMNVSTLELGDSALYLCASSAGQGHQETQYFGPGTRLLVL.

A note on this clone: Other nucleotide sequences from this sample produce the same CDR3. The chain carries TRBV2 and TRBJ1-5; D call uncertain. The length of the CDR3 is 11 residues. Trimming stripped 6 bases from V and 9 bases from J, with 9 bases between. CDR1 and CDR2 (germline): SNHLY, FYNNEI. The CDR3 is CASRGSGPQHF. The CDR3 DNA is TGTGCCAGCAGGGGGAGTGGGCCCCAGCATTTT. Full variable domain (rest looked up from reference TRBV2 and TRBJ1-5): EPEVTQTPSHQVTQMGQEVILRCVPISNHLYFYWYRQILGQKVEFLVSFYNNEISEKSEIFDDQFSVERPDGSNFTLKIRSTKLEDSAMYFCASRGSGPQHFGDGTRLSIL.

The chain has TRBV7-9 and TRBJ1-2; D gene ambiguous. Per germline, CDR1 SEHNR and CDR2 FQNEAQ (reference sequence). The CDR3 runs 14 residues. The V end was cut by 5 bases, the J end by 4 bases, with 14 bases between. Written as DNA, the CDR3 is TGTGCCAGCAGCCGTATTGACACCGTCTATGGCTACACCTTC. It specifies CASSRIDTVYGYTF.

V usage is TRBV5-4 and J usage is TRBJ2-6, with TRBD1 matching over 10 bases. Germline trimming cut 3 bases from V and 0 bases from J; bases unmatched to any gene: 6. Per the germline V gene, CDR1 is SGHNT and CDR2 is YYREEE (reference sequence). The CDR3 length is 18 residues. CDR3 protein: CASSSPGTGVSGANVLTF. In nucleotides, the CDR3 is TGTGCCAGCAGCTCCCCCGGGACAGGGGTCTCTGGGGCCAACGTCCTGACTTTC. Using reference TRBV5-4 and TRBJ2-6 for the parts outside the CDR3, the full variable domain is ETGVTQSPTHLIKTRGQQVTLRCSSQSGHNTVSWYQQALGQGPQFIFQYYREEENGRGNFPPRFSGLQFPNYSSELNVNALELDDSALYLCASSSPGTGVSGANVLTFGAGSRLTVL.

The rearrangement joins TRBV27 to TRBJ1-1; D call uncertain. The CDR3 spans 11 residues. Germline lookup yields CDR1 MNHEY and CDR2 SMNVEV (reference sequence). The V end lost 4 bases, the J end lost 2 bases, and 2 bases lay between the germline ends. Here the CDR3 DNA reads TGTGCCAGCAGTTCAAACACTGAAGCTTTCTTT. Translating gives CASSSNTEAFF.

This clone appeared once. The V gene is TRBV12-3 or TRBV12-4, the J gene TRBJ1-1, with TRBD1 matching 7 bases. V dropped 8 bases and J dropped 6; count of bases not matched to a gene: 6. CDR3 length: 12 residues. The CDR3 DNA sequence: TGTGCCAGCGGGGGACAGACGCCTGAAGCTTTCTTT. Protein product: CASGGQTPEAFF.

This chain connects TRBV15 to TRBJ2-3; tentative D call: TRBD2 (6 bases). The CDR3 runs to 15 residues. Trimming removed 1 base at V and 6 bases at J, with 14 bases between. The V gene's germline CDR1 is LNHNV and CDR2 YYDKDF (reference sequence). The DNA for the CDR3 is TGTGCCACCAGCAGAGGGGTAGCGGCTAGGGATACGCAGTATTTT. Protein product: CATSRGVAARDTQYF.

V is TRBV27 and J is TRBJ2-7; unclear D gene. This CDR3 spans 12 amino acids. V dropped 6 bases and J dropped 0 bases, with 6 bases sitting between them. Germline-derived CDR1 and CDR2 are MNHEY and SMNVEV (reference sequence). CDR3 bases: TGTGCCAGCAGCTATAGCTCCTACGAGCAGTACTTC. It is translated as CASSYSSYEQYF.

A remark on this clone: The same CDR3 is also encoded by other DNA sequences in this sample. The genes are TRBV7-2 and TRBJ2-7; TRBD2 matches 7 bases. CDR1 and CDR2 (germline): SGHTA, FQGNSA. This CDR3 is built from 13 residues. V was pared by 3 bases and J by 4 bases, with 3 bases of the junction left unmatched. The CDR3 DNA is TGTGCCAGCAGCTTCGGCGGGAGTTACGAGCAGTACTTC. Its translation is CASSFGGSYEQYF. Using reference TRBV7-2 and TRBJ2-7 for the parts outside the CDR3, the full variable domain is GAGVSQSPSNKVTEKGKDVELRCDPISGHTALYWYRQSLGQGLEFLIYFQGNSAPDKSGLPSDRFSAERTGGSVSTLTIQRTQQEDSAVYLCASSFGGSYEQYFGPGTRLTVT.

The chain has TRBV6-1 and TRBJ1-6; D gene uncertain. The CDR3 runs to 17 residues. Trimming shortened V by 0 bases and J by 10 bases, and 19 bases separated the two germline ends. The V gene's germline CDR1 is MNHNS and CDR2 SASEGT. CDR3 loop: CASSEAREIGVRSPLHF. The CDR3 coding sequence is TGTGCCAGCAGTGAAGCGAGGGAGATTGGGGTAAGATCACCCCTCCACTTT.